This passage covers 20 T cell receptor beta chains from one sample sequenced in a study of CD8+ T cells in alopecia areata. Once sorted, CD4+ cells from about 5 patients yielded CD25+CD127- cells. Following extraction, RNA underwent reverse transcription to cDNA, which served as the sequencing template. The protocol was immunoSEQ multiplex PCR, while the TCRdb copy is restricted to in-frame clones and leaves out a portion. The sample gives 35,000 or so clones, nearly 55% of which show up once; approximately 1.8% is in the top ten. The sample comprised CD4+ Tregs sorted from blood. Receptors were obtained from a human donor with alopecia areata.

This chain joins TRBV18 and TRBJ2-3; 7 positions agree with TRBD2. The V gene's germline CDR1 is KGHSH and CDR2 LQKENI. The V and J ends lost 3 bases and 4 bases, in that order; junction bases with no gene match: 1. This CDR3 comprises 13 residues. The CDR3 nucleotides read TGTGCCAGCTCACCCCGGGGGGCAGATACGCAGTATTTT. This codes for CASSPRGADTQYF.

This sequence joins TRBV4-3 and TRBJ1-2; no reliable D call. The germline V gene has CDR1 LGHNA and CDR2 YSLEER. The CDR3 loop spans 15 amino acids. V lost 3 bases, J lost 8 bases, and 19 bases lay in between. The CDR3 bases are TGCGCCAGCAGCCATGCGGCCCTGGAAAGAGGAGGCTACACCTTC. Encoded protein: CASSHAALERGGYTF.

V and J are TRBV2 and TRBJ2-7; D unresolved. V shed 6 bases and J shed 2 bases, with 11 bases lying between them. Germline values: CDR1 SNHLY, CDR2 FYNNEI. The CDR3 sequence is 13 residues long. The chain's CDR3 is CASSWTFTYEQYF. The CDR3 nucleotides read TGTGCCAGCAGCTGGACGTTCACCTACGAGCAGTACTTC.

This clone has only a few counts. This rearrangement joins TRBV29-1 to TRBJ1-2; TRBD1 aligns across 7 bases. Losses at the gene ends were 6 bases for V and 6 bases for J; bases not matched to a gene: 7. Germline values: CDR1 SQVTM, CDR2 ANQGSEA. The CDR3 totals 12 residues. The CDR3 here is CSVTRQGDGYTF. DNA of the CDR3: TGCAGCGTCACCCGACAGGGTGATGGCTACACCTTC. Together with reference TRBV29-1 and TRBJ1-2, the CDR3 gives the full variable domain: SAVISQKPSRDICQRGTSLTIQCQVDSQVTMMFWYRQQPGQSLTLIATANQGSEATYESGFVIDKFPISRPNLTFSTLTVSNMSPEDSSIYLCSVTRQGDGYTFGSGTRLTVV.

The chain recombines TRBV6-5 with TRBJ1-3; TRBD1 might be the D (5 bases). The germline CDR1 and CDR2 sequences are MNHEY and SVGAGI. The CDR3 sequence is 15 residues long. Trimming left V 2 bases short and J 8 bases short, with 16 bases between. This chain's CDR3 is CASSYVGGERDTIYF. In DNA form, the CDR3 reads TGTGCCAGCAGTTACGTCGGAGGGGAGAGAGACACCATATATTTT.

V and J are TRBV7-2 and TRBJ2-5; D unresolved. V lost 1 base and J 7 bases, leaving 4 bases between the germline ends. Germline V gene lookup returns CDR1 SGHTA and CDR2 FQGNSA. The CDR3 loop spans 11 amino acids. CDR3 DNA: TGTGCCAGCAGCTTAGAAGGGACCCAGTACTTC. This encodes CASSLEGTQYF.

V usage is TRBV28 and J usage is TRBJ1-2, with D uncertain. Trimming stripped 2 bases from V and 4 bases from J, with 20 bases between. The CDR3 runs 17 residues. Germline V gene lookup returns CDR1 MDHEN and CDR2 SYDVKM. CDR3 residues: CASSLSGSLPGGYGYTF. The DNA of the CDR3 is TGTGCCAGCAGTTTAAGCGGCAGCCTCCCCGGCGGCTATGGCTACACCTTC.

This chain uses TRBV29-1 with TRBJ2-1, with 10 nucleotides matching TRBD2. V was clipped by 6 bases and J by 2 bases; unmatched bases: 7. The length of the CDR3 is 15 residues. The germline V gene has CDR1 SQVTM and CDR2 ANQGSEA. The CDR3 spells CSVSTSGRAYNEQFF. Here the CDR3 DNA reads TGCAGCGTGTCCACCAGCGGGAGGGCCTACAATGAGCAGTTCTTC.

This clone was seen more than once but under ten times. The CDR3 DNA sequence: TGTGCCAGCAGGCGGAAGACCGCCAATAGCAATCAGCCCCAGCATTTT. Its translation: CASRRKTANSNQPQHF. The chain couples TRBV28 to TRBJ1-5; D is unresolved. The V and J ends lost 6 bases and 0 bases respectively, with 15 bases between them. The germline V gene encodes CDR1 MDHEN and CDR2 SYDVKM. The CDR3 is made up of 16 amino acids.

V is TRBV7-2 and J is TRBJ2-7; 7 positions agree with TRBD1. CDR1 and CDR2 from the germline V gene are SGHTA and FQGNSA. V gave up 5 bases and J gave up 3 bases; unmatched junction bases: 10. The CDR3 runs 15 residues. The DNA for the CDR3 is TGTGCCAGCAGCCCCCGAGAACAGGGGTTCTACGAGCAGTACTTC. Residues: CASSPREQGFYEQYF.

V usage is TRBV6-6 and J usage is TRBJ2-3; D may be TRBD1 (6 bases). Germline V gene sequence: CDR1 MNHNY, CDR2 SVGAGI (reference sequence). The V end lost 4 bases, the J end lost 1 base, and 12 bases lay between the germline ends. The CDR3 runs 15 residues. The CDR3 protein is CASSSRTVRTDTQYF. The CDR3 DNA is TGTGCCAGCAGTTCCCGGACAGTCCGCACAGATACGCAGTATTTT.

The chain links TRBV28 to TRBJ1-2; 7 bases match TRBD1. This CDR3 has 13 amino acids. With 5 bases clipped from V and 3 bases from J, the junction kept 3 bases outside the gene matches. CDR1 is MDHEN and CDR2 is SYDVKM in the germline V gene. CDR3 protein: CASSEGGDYGYTF. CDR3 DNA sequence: TGTGCCAGCAGTGAAGGGGGCGACTATGGCTACACCTTC.

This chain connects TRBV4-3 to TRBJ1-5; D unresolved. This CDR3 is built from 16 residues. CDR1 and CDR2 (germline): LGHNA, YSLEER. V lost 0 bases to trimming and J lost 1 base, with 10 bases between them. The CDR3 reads CASSQDRGSSNQPQHF. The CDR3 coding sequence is TGCGCCAGCAGCCAAGATCGGGGATCGAGCAATCAGCCCCAGCATTTT.

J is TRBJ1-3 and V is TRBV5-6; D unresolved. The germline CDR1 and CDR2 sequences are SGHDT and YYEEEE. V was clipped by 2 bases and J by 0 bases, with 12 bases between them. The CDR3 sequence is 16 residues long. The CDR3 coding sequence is TGTGCCAGCAGCTTTTATCTAAGGTACTCTGGAAACACCATATATTTT. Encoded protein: CASSFYLRYSGNTIYF.

The DNA of the CDR3 is TGTGCTACTTCCCGGGCGGGGTCCTTAAACACCGGGGAGCTGTTTTTT. Translation gives CATSRAGSLNTGELFF. The chain uses TRBV19 and TRBJ2-2; tentative D call: TRBD2 (6 bases). The CDR3 runs 16 residues. Germline CDR1 is LNHDA and CDR2 is SQIVND (reference sequence).

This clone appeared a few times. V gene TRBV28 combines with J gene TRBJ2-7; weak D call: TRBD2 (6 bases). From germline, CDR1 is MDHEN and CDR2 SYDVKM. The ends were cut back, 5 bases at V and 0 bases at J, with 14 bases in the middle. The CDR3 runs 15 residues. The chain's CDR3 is CASSNSGVGSYEQYF. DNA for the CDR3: TGTGCCAGCAGTAATAGCGGCGTAGGCTCCTACGAGCAGTACTTC.

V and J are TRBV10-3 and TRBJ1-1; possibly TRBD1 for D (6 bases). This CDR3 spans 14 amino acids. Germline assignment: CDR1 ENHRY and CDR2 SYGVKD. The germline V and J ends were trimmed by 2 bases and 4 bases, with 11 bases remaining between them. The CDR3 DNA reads TGTGCCATCAGTGAGGCGGGGGCTAGCACTGAAGCTTTCTTT. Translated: CAISEAGASTEAFF.

CDR3: CASSLTGAQYF. The CDR3 DNA follows: TGCGCCAGCAGCTTGACTGGGGCCCAGTACTTC. The rearrangement uses TRBV5-1 and TRBJ2-5; D is unclear. The germline gives CDR1 SGHRS, CDR2 YFSETQ. The CDR3 loop spans 11 amino acids. The V end lost 1 base, the J end lost 9 bases, and 7 bases lay between the germline ends. The full variable domain, completed using reference TRBV5-1 and TRBJ2-5, is KAGVTQTPRYLIKTRGQQVTLSCSPISGHRSVSWYQQTPGQGLQFLFEYFSETQRNKGNFPGRFSGRQFSNSRSEMNVSTLELGDSALYLCASSLTGAQYFGPGTRLLVL.

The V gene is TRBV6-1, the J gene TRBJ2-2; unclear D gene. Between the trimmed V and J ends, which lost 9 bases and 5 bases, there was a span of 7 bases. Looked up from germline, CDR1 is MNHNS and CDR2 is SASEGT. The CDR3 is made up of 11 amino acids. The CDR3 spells CASRLTGELFF. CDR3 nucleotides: TGTGCCAGTAGGTTGACCGGGGAGCTGTTTTTT.

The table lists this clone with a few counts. DNA for the CDR3: TGTGCCAGCAGCTTAGAGCACCACAGGGGCGAGCAGTACTTC. It is translated as CASSLEHHRGEQYF. The chain carries TRBV7-8 and TRBJ2-7; 7 bases line up with TRBD1. This CDR3 spans 14 amino acids. CDR1 and CDR2 from the germline V gene are SGHVS and FQNEAQ. Trimming at V came to 1 base and at J to 6 bases, leaving 6 bases not matched to a gene.